This T cell receptor beta chain was identified during a study of T cell changes during pregnancy in multiple sclerosis. The CDR3 contains 18 residues. The V gene's germline CDR1 is SEHNR and CDR2 FQNEAQ (reference sequence). Unmatched junction bases numbered 9, after V lost 2 bases and J lost 0 bases. Some clones are missing from TCRdb's copy, which holds only in-frame ones; the method was immunoSEQ multiplex PCR. The table has 40,000 to 65,000 clones, approximately 92% seen once. The chain has TRBV7-9 and TRBJ1-2; 10 bases are a match to TRBD1. This TCR derives from a female donor with multiple sclerosis, enrolled in a pregnancy study. Source: CD4+ T cells from peripheral blood mononuclear cells, taken in the third trimester of pregnancy. The CDR3 DNA follows: TGTGCCAGCAGCTTAACCCTCCTGGACAGGGGGACTAACTATGGCTACACCTTC. Its protein product is CASSLTLLDRGTNYGYTF. The variable domain in full, with the rest retrieved from reference TRBV7-9 and TRBJ1-2, is DTGVSQNPRHKITKRGQNVTFRCDPISEHNRLYWYRQTLGQGPEFLTYFQNEAQLEKSRLLSDRFSAERPKGSFSTLEIQRTEQGDSAMYLCASSLTLLDRGTNYGYTFGSGTRLTVV.